The clone carrying this TCR beta chain was detected ten times or more. What it binds is unknown. The CDR3 consists of 15 residues. From germline, CDR1 is SGHTA and CDR2 FQGNSA. V was pared by 5 bases and J by 7 bases, with 6 bases of the junction left unmatched. This sample stems from a study of T cell repertoires in cytomegalovirus infection. TCRdb re-derived calls from the reads in MiXCR, one entry per CDR3 protein. The sample contains about 130,000 distinct CDR3 sequences, about 10% of which appear only once. Findings and caveats of the study: The ex vivo response was dominated by HLA-C-restricted CMV-specific TCR beta clonotypes.

The TCR comes from a human donor in good health (CMV status not recorded). Some clones in this sample may be carry-over from other donors' samples. The chain links TRBV7-2 to TRBJ1-4; 11 bases fit TRBD1. The sample was PBMCs. The CDR3 protein is CASSLRDRGGEKLFF. The DNA of the CDR3 is TGTGCCAGCAGCCTACGGGACAGGGGGGGTGAAAAACTGTTTTTT.